The TCR beta chain under discussion was sequenced for a study of T cell responses to AZD1222 COVID-19 vaccine. Overall study context: Whether given at about 4 or about 12 weeks, second doses were pooled. Notes on the study in general: Donors skewed white British and female; clonal diversity was possibly underestimated. Spike-specific TCR depth and breadth grew after two AZD1222 doses. The study sampled repertoires only after the peak T cell response.

As to this clone: The antigen remains undetermined.

TCRdb keeps only in-frame clones here, not all; method: immunoSEQ multiplex PCR. The sample includes approximately 35,000 clones, about 88% of them seen just once. Germline lookup yields CDR1 SGHDT and CDR2 YYEEEE. The CDR3 totals 12 residues. V lost 1 base, J lost 7 bases, and 8 bases lay in between. The TCR comes from an adult in good health. Sequencing used peripheral blood, obtained on day 0 of AZD1222 vaccination. This chain links TRBV5-6 with TRBJ1-1; D unresolved. The CDR3 loop reads CASSLWWGEAFF. The CDR3 DNA is TGTGCCAGCAGCTTGTGGTGGGGTGAAGCTTTCTTT.